What follows are 11 T cell receptor beta chains derived from one specimen sequenced in a study of T cell clonality in common variable immunodeficiency. Study outcomes and limitations: Fewer deletions and N-nucleotide insertions were reportedly seen in common variable immunodeficiency TCR beta sequences.

Clones were read by immunoSEQ multiplex PCR, and TCRdb kept only the in-frame ones, dropping some. The repertoire shows 23,000 or so clones, none seen only once; the top ten take around 9%. These receptors have no identified antigens. What was sequenced was peripheral blood mononuclear cells. These receptors were collected from a human donor with common variable immunodeficiency.

Of note for this clone: The read halts 3 residues ahead of the CDR3 end, with the missing end drawn from the germline J gene. The V gene is TRBV18, the J gene TRBJ1-3; TRBD1 is a possible D gene (5 bases). Looked up from germline, CDR1 is KGHSH and CDR2 is LQKENI. The CDR3 sequence is 16 residues long. V was clipped by 3 bases and J by 4 bases, with 16 bases between them. CDR3 sequence: CASSPGGTSSGNTIYF. The DNA read from the CDR3 is TGTGCCAGCTCACCTGGGGGTACTAGCTCGGGAAACACC. Based on the CDR3 plus reference TRBV18 and TRBJ1-3, the full variable domain is NAGVMQNPRHLVRRRGQEARLRCSPMKGHSHVYWYRQLPEEGLKFMVYLQKENIIDESGMPKERFSAEFPKEGPSILRIQQVVRGDSAAYFCASSPGGTSSGNTIYFGEGSWLTVV.

CDR3 bases read: TGTGCCAGCAGTGAAGCGCAGAGTAGCAATCAGCCC. This encodes CASSEAQSSNQP. From start to end, the CDR3 is CASSEAQSSNQPQHF. The rearrangement uses TRBV2 and TRBJ1-5; no clear D. The DNA ends 3 residues before the CDR3 does, and the rest of the CDR3 is filled in from the germline J gene. CDR3 length: 15 residues. Trimming cost V 0 bases and J 0 bases, with 6 bases left between them. Germline CDR1 SNHLY, CDR2 FYNNEI.

This clone was seen at least ten times. Read coverage stops 3 residues before the CDR3 terminus; the germline J gene supplies the remainder. The chain employs TRBV14 and TRBJ2-1; 13 bases line up with TRBD2. J lost 2 bases, V lost 0 bases, and 4 bases had no gene match. The CDR3 sequence is 18 residues long. Germline-derived CDR1 and CDR2 are SGHDN and FVKESK. The CDR3: CASSQDRGLAGAYNEQFF. CDR3 bases read: TGTGCCAGCAGCCAAGATCGAGGACTAGCGGGAGCCTACAATGAG.

This clone was seen at least ten times. The read falls 3 residues short of the CDR3 end, and the missing part is taken from the germline J gene. The V call is TRBV20-1, the J call TRBJ2-1, with D possibly TRBD1 on 5 matching bases. Germline V lookup: CDR1 DFQATT, CDR2 SNEGSKA (reference sequence). Trimming cost V 0 bases and J 6 bases, with 6 bases left between them. This CDR3 comprises 12 residues. CDR3 DNA, as far as it was read: TGCAGTGCTAGAGACAGGGTCAATGAG. Its protein product is CSARDRVNE. The whole CDR3 sequence is CSARDRVNEQFF.

This clone appeared many times. Read coverage stops 3 residues before the CDR3 terminus; the germline J gene supplies the remainder. The chain employs TRBV29-1 and TRBJ2-7; 8 bases line up with TRBD1. Germline V gives CDR1 SQVTM, CDR2 ANQGSEA. CDR3 length equals 12 residues. J was trimmed by 3 bases and V by 6 bases; bases with no gene match: 4. The CDR3 here is CSVSGGVYEQYF. The CDR3 DNA, read in part, is TGCAGCGTATCAGGGGGCGTCTACGAG.

This clone appeared a few times. The read gets to within 3 residues of the CDR3 end, and the germline J gene fills in the rest. J is TRBJ1-1 and V is TRBV19; maybe TRBD1 (6 bases). This CDR3 is built from 16 residues. CDR1 LNHDA and CDR2 SQIVND come from the germline V gene (reference sequence). Trimming removed 5 bases from V and 6 bases from J, with 22 bases in between. CDR3 bases read: TGTGCCAGTAGTGTAGGGGCGGACAGCCTGAGACCTGAA. Its protein product is CASSVGADSLRPE. The entire CDR3 sequence reads CASSVGADSLRPEAFF.

This clone was counted a few times. The read halts 3 residues ahead of the CDR3 end, with the missing end drawn from the germline J gene. This rearrangement joins TRBV2 to TRBJ2-7; TRBD1 matches at 9 bases. Trimming removed 4 bases from V and 4 bases from J; junction bases left unmatched: 8. Looked up from germline, CDR1 is SNHLY and CDR2 is FYNNEI. The CDR3 length is 15 residues. CDR3 bases read: TGTGCCAGCAGTGCGAACAGGGGGCAATTTTACGAG. This sequence encodes CASSANRGQFYE. The full-length CDR3 reads as CASSANRGQFYEQYF.

Remarks on this clone: The read terminates 3 residues before the CDR3 end, so the remaining end is supplied by the germline J gene. The V gene is TRBV7-8, the J gene TRBJ2-1, with 8 positions matching TRBD2. This CDR3 contains 17 residues. From germline, CDR1 is SGHVS and CDR2 FQNEAQ. The trim removed 5 bases at V and 0 bases at J, leaving 9 bases unmatched. The CDR3 sequence is CASSLGIAGSSYNEQFF. Partial CDR3 DNA: TGTGCCAGCAGCCTCGGGATAGCGGGGTCCTCCTACAATGAG.

This clone was observed at least ten times. Read data end 3 residues before the CDR3 end; the end is taken from the germline J gene. Other nucleotide sequences from this sample produce the same CDR3. J is TRBJ1-1 and V is TRBV2; D remains ambiguous. The CDR3 totals 13 residues. Trimming shortened V by 3 bases and J by 2 bases, and 7 bases separated the two germline ends. CDR1 SNHLY and CDR2 FYNNEI come from the germline V gene. CDR3 residues: CASSELENTEAFF. Incomplete CDR3 DNA: TGTGCCAGCAGTGAGTTAGAAAACACTGAA.

This clone was picked up many times. Read coverage stops 3 residues before the CDR3 terminus; the germline J gene supplies the remainder. The chain links TRBV7-2 to TRBJ2-3; 14 bases are a match to TRBD2. Losses at the gene ends were 0 bases for V and 3 bases for J; bases not matched to a gene: 2. The CDR3 covers 17 residues. Germline loops: CDR1 SGHTA, CDR2 FQGNSA. The CDR3 loop reads CASSLAGTSGGTDTQYF. The DNA read from the CDR3 is TGTGCCAGCAGCTTAGCGGGGACTAGCGGGGGTACAGATACG.

This clone was seen many times. The read stops 3 residues short of the end of the CDR3; the missing end is completed from the germline J gene. The gene calls are TRBV7-9 and TRBJ2-3; D perhaps matches TRBD2 (6 bases). CDR1 is SEHNR, CDR2 FQNEAQ, per germline (reference sequence). The CDR3 covers 13 residues. V dropped 7 bases and J dropped 3 bases, with 11 bases sitting between them. The CDR3 is CASKPGETDTQYF. Incomplete CDR3 DNA: TGTGCCAGCAAGCCGGGGGAAACAGATACG.